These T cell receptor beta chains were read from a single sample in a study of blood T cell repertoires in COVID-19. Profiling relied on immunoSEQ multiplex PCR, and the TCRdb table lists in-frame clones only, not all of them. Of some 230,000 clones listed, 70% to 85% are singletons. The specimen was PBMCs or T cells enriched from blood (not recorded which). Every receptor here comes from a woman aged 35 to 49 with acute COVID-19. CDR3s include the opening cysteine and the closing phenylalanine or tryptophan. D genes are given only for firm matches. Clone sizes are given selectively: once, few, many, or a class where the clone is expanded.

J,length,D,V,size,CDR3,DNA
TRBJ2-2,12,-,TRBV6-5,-,CASSQNTGELFF,TGTGCCAGCAGCCAGAACACCGGGGAGCTGTTTTTT
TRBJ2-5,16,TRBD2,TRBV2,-,CASSGTSGGIQETQYF,TGTGCCAGCAGCGGGACTAGCGGGGGGATTCAAGAGACCCAGTACTTC
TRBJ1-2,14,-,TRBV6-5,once,CASSLARGSYGYTF,TGTGCCAGCAGCCTCGCCCGGGGAAGCTATGGCTACACCTTC
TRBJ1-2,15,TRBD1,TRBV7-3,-,CASSPGGQGGYGYTF,TGTGCCAGCAGCCCCGGTGGGCAGGGGGGCTATGGCTACACCTTC
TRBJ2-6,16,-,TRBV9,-,CASSVGSGAGANVLTF,TGTGCCAGCAGCGTAGGGTCAGGGGCTGGGGCCAACGTCCTGACTTTC
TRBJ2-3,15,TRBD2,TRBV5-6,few,CASSYTSGTTDTQYF,TGTGCCAGCAGCTATACTAGCGGAACCACAGATACGCAGTATTTT
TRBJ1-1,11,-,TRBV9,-,CASSGGTEAFF,TGTGCCAGCTCAGGAGGTACTGAAGCTTTCTTT
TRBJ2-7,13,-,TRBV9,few,CASGSLESGLQYF,TGTGCCAGCGGCTCCTTGGAAAGCGGACTTCAGTACTTC
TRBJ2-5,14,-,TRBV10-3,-,CAISDTGNGETQYF,TGTGCCATCAGCGACACGGGGAACGGAGAGACCCAGTACTTC
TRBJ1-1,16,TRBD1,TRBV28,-,CASSSLDRDGYTEAFF,TGTGCCAGCAGTTCTTTGGACAGGGATGGGTACACTGAAGCTTTCTTT
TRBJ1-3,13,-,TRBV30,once,CAWRGASGNTIYF,TGTGCCTGGAGGGGGGCTTCCGGAAACACCATATATTTT
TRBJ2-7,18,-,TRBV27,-,CASSSLGRVGSTLFEQYF,TGTGCCAGCAGTTCTCTCGGACGGGTCGGGAGCACCTTGTTCGAGCAGTACTTC
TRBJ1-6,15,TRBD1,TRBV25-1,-,CASSDAGQFFSPLHF,TGTGCCAGCAGTGACGCGGGACAGTTTTTTTCACCCCTCCACTTT
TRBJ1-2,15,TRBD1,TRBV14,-,CASSQQDRVYYGYTF,TGTGCCAGCAGCCAACAGGACAGGGTATACTATGGCTACACCTTC
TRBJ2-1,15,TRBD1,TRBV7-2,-,CASSPDRAAYNEQFF,TGTGCCAGCAGTCCGGACAGGGCTGCCTACAATGAGCAGTTCTTC
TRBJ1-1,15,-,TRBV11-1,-,CASSLARGAGAEAFF,TGTGCCAGCAGCTTAGCGCGGGGGGCTGGGGCTGAAGCTTTCTTT
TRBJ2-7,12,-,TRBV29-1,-,CSVEGRDYEQYF,TGCAGCGTTGAGGGCAGGGACTACGAGCAGTACTTC
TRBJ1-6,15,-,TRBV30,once,CALTEATANNSPLHF,TGTGCCTTGACAGAAGCGACAGCCAATAATTCACCCCTCCACTTT
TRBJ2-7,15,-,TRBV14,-,CASSTRLEPSYEQYF,TGTGCCAGCAGCACTCGACTGGAGCCCTCCTACGAGCAGTACTTC
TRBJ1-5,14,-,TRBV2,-,CASSEWGGNQPQHF,TGTGCCAGCAGTGAATGGGGCGGCAATCAGCCCCAGCATTTT
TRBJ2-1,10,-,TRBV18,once,CASSRDSQFF,TGTGCCAGCTCACGGGACTCGCAGTTCTTC
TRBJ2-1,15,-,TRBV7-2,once,CASSLGSDFYNEQFF,TGTGCCAGCAGTTTAGGGTCAGACTTTTACAATGAGCAGTTCTTC
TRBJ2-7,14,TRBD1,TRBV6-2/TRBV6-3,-,CASSPRDRVWEQYF,TGTGCCAGCAGTCCCCGGGACAGGGTGTGGGAGCAGTACTTC
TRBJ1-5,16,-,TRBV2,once,CASRRGPGQINQPQHF,TGTGCCAGCAGGAGAGGTCCGGGACAAATCAATCAGCCCCAGCATTTT
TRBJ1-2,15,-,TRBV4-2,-,CASSLNQQGSYGYTF,TGTGCCAGCAGCCTCAACCAGCAGGGGTCCTATGGCTACACCTTC
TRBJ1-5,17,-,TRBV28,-,CASSLYPRARGNQPQHF,TGTGCCAGCAGTTTATATCCCAGGGCCAGGGGCAATCAGCCCCAGCATTTT
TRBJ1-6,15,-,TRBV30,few,CAWMPGSSYNSPLHF,TGTGCCTGGATGCCGGGAAGCTCCTATAATTCACCCCTCCACTTT
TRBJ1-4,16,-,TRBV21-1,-,CASAHGGRAANEKLFF,TGTGCCAGCGCGCATGGAGGACGTGCTGCTAATGAAAAACTGTTTTTT
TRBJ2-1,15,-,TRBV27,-,CASSFPGLRGNEQFF,TGTGCCAGCAGTTTCCCGGGACTAAGGGGGAATGAGCAGTTCTTC
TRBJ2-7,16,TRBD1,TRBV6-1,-,CASSEAGQGGLYEQYF,TGTGCCAGCAGTGAAGCAGGACAGGGGGGCCTCTACGAGCAGTACTTC
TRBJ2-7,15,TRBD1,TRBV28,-,CASSKPGTGGGEQYF,TGTGCCAGCAGCAAACCCGGGACAGGGGGTGGGGAGCAGTACTTC
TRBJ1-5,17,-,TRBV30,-,CAWSHPRADPGNQPQHF,TGTGCCTGGAGTCATCCGAGGGCGGACCCGGGGAATCAGCCCCAGCATTTT
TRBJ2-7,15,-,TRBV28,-,CASRWGRGPSYEQYF,TGTGCCAGCAGGTGGGGCCGTGGACCGTCCTACGAGCAGTACTTC
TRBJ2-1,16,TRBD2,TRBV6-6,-,CASSYPAGVGYNEQFF,TGTGCCAGCAGTTACCCAGCGGGAGTTGGGTACAATGAGCAGTTCTTC
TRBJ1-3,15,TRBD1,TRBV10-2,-,CASSERTGSGNTIYF,TGCGCCAGCAGTGAACGGACAGGGTCTGGAAACACCATATATTTT
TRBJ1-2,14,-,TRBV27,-,CASSLSGRQDGYTF,TGTGCCAGCAGTTTATCAGGGAGACAGGATGGCTACACCTTC
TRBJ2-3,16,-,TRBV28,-,CASSALPSSWTDTQYF,TGTGCCAGCAGTGCCCTCCCTAGCAGTTGGACAGATACGCAGTATTTT
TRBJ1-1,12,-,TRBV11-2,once,CASSLVRERAFF,TGTGCCAGCAGCTTAGTACGGGAGAGAGCTTTCTTT
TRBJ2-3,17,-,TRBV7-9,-,CASSSRAGTSLGDTQYF,TGTGCCAGCAGCTCTCGAGCCGGGACAAGCCTGGGAGATACGCAGTATTTT
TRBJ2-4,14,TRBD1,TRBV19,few,CASRTRGGADIQYF,TGTGCCAGTAGAACAAGAGGGGGCGCGGACATTCAGTACTTC
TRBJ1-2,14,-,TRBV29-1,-,CSVDQGPSFYGYTF,TGCAGCGTTGACCAGGGTCCATCTTTTTATGGCTACACCTTC
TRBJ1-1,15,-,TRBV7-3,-,CASSLAGNQNTEAFF,TGTGCCAGCAGCTTGGCCGGGAATCAGAACACTGAAGCTTTCTTT
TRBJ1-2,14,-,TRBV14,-,CASSHELGGYGYTF,TGTGCCAGCAGCCATGAATTGGGGGGGTATGGCTACACCTTC
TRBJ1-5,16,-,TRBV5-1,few,CASSLDGPSGGQPQHF,TGCGCCAGCAGCTTGGACGGCCCCTCGGGGGGTCAGCCCCAGCATTTT
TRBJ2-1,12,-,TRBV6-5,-,CASSYSTGKQFF,TGTGCCAGCAGTTACTCGACAGGCAAGCAGTTCTTC
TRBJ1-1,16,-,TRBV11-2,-,CASGPDSSWLNTEAFF,TGTGCCAGTGGGCCGGACAGCTCCTGGTTGAACACTGAAGCTTTCTTT
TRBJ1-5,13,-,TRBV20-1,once,CSASGGAGQPQHF,TGCAGTGCTAGTGGGGGAGCGGGGCAGCCCCAGCATTTT
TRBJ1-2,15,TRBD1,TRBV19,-,CASSISTRGLAGYTF,TGTGCCAGTAGTATATCCACCAGGGGGCTGGCTGGCTACACCTTC
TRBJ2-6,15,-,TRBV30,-,CAWSLVPSGANVLTF,TGTGCCTGGAGCTTAGTCCCCTCTGGGGCCAACGTCCTGACTTTC
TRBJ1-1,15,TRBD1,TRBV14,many,CASRGLQGGNTEAFF,TGTGCCAGCAGGGGCCTACAGGGGGGGAACACTGAAGCTTTCTTT
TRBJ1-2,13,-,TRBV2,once,CASRVEANYGYTF,TGTGCCAGCAGGGTCGAGGCTAACTATGGCTACACCTTC
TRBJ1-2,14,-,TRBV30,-,CAWSITGLNYGYTF,TGTGCCTGGAGTATTACAGGATTAAACTATGGCTACACCTTC